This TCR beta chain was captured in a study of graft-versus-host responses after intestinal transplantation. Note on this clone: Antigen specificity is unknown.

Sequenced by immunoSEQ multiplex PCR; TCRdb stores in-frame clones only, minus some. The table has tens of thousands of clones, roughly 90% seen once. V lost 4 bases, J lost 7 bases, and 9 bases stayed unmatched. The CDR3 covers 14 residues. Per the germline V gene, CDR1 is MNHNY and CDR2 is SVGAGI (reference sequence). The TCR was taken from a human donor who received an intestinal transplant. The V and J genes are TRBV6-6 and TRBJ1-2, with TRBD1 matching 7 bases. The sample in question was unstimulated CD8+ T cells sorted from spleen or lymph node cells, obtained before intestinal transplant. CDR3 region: CASSSEGARLGYTF. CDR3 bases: TGTGCCAGCAGTTCAGAGGGGGCGAGGCTTGGCTACACCTTC.